This T cell receptor beta chain was recorded in a study of blood T cell repertoires in COVID-19. Study-level information: The origin of the acute and convalescent COVID-19 samples was the United States, Italy and Spain.

The sample holds a few counts of this clone. Germline V gives CDR1 MNHEY, CDR2 SVGAGI. This CDR3 is built from 12 residues. V lost 5 bases, J lost 9 bases, and 11 bases lay in between. Individuals drawn from 24 US areas were roughly 18 to 95 years old. Clinical histories supplied by participants themselves formed the basis of cohort assignment. Generated by immunoSEQ multiplex PCR, the TCRdb table keeps only in-frame clones and is missing some. Of approximately 250,000 clones listed, around nine tenths are singletons. This chain links TRBV6-5 with TRBJ1-5; D is unresolved. The receptor was derived from a woman between 25 and 40 years old who had recovered from COVID-19. The specimen was PBMCs or T cells enriched from blood (not recorded which). CDR3 bases: TGTGCCAGCAGTCCATCTAATTGGCCCCAGCATTTT. Translated, it gives CASSPSNWPQHF.